The 15 T cell receptor beta chains below come from one sample, sequenced in a study of blood T cell repertoires in COVID-19. The protocol was immunoSEQ multiplex PCR, while the TCRdb copy is restricted to in-frame clones and leaves out a portion. The sample consists of 40,000 to 55,000 clones, roughly 90% of them appearing once. Material for sequencing was peripheral blood. The receptors were sampled from a woman aged 80 or older with acute or convalescent COVID-19.

The chain's CDR3 is CASSEGHYSGNTIYF. CDR3 DNA sequence: TGTGCCAGCAGCGAGGGACATTACTCTGGAAACACCATATATTTT. The V and J genes are TRBV5-4 and TRBJ1-3; a possible D gene is TRBD1 (6 bases). The V end was cut by 4 bases, the J end by 0 bases, with 11 bases between. The V gene's germline CDR1 is SGHNT and CDR2 YYREEE (reference sequence). The CDR3 length is 15 residues. Variable domain in full (rest from reference TRBV5-4 and TRBJ1-3): ETGVTQSPTHLIKTRGQQVTLRCSSQSGHNTVSWYQQALGQGPQFIFQYYREEENGRGNFPPRFSGLQFPNYSSELNVNALELDDSALYLCASSEGHYSGNTIYFGEGSWLTVV.

The chain employs TRBV6-2 or TRBV6-3 and TRBJ2-5, with 7 positions matching TRBD2. The CDR3 length is 14 residues. Germline lookup yields CDR1 MNHEY and CDR2 SVGEGT. The V gene end was trimmed by 4 bases and the J gene end by 4 bases; junction bases not matched to a gene: 6. For the CDR3, the DNA is TGTGCCAGCAGTTCCGGGGCGGGAGCAGAGACCCAGTACTTC. This codes for CASSSGAGAETQYF.

This chain joins TRBV24-1 and TRBJ1-5; a weak D match, TRBD1 (5 bases). V lost 6 bases to trimming and J lost 6 bases, with 17 bases between them. This CDR3 has 15 amino acids. Germline CDR1 is KGHDR and CDR2 is SFDVKD. The CDR3, as DNA: TGTGCCACCAGTTCCGGGGGTCAGGGTGCTCAGCCCCAGCATTTT. Residues: CATSSGGQGAQPQHF.

The J gene is TRBJ2-5, the V gene TRBV6-2 or TRBV6-3; 7 bases are a match to TRBD1. Germline-derived CDR1 and CDR2 are MNHEY and SVGEGT. The ends lost 0 bases at V and 0 bases at J; junction bases unmatched: 1. The CDR3 is 15 amino acids. CDR3 protein: CASSYSRGNQETQYF. CDR3 coding DNA: TGTGCCAGCAGTTACTCCAGGGGGAACCAAGAGACCCAGTACTTC.

The sample holds one count of this clone. The genes are TRBV29-1 and TRBJ1-2, with D uncertain. In germline, CDR1 is SQVTM, CDR2 ANQGSEA. The CDR3 is made up of 13 amino acids. The V end lost 1 base, the J end lost 2 bases, and 8 bases lay between the germline ends. This CDR3 is CSVEVRVNYGYTF. CDR3 DNA sequence: TGCAGCGTTGAAGTTCGGGTGAACTATGGCTACACCTTC.

The rearrangement uses TRBV6-5 and TRBJ1-1, with TRBD1 as a possible D gene (5 bases). The ends were cut back, 7 bases at V and 4 bases at J, with 16 bases in the middle. CDR1 is MNHEY and CDR2 is SVGAGI in the germline V gene. The CDR3 totals 14 residues. The CDR3 DNA is TGTGCCAGCACATCTACCCGGGGGGGCACTGAAGCTTTCTTT. This sequence encodes CASTSTRGGTEAFF.

This rearrangement joins TRBV5-6 to TRBJ2-1; 8 bases agree with TRBD2. The CDR3 sequence is 15 residues long. V shed 4 bases and J 9 bases; nucleotides not matched to a gene: 12. Germline-derived CDR1 and CDR2 are SGHDT and YYEEEE. CDR3 sequence reads: CASSTGHLSGSEQFF. In nucleotides, the CDR3 is TGTGCCAGCAGCACCGGACATCTGAGCGGGAGTGAGCAGTTCTTC.

The chain uses TRBV10-1 and TRBJ1-1; 10 bases fit TRBD1. Germline CDR1 reads WNHNN; CDR2 reads SYGVQD (reference sequence). The CDR3 totals 16 residues. The V gene end was trimmed by 6 bases and the J gene end by 2 bases; junction bases not matched to a gene: 9. CDR3 nucleotides: TGCGCCAGCAGAGAGACAGGGGGCTCGGGAAACACTGAAGCTTTCTTT. Translated, it gives CASRETGGSGNTEAFF.

The chain recombines TRBV2 with TRBJ2-1; 11 bases agree with TRBD2. This CDR3 has 16 amino acids. V lost 1 base and J lost 3; bases outside the gene matches: 2. Germline CDR1 and CDR2: SNHLY and FYNNEI. In DNA form, the CDR3 reads TGTGCCAGCAGTGAAGGGCTAGCGGGAGGCTACAATGAGCAGTTCTTC. Translated, it gives CASSEGLAGGYNEQFF.

The chain is built from TRBV7-2 and TRBJ2-7; no firm D call. The germline V and J ends were trimmed by 5 bases and 5 bases, with 19 bases remaining between them. Germline-derived CDR1 and CDR2 are SGHTA and FQGNSA. This CDR3 is built from 15 residues. CDR3 in amino acids: CASSPGSVRSNEQYF. Here the CDR3 DNA reads TGTGCCAGCAGCCCCGGTTCTGTAAGGAGTAACGAGCAGTACTTC.

The chain employs TRBV3-1 (or the pseudogene TRBV3-2) and TRBJ2-2; D remains ambiguous. The CDR3 covers 13 residues. Germline values: CDR1 LGHDT, CDR2 YNNKEL (reference sequence). V lost 8 bases and J 2 bases, leaving 9 bases between the germline ends. CDR3 loop: CASQLSNTGELFF. In DNA form, the CDR3 reads TGTGCCAGCCAACTAAGTAACACCGGGGAGCTGTTTTTT.

The chain has TRBV7-2 and TRBJ2-2, with D possibly TRBD1 on 7 matching bases. Between the trimmed V and J ends, which lost 4 bases and 8 bases, there was a span of 26 bases. Germline values: CDR1 SGHTA, CDR2 FQGNSA. The CDR3 covers 18 residues. The CDR3 DNA reads as TGTGCCAGCAGCTCAGAGGCAGGGGGGAGCAATTATAAGGGGGAGCTGTTTTTT. Its translation: CASSSEAGGSNYKGELFF. Combining the CDR3 with reference TRBV7-2 and TRBJ2-2 gives the whole variable domain GAGVSQSPSNKVTEKGKDVELRCDPISGHTALYWYRQSLGQGLEFLIYFQGNSAPDKSGLPSDRFSAERTGGSVSTLTIQRTQQEDSAVYLCASSSEAGGSNYKGELFFGEGSRLTVL.

There are a few counts of this clone. This chain joins TRBV7-9 and TRBJ1-5; D might be TRBD1 (5 bases). Germline V gene data show CDR1 as SEHNR and CDR2 as FQNEAQ (reference sequence). Trimming removed 5 bases from V and 4 bases from J, with 15 bases in between. The CDR3 contains 15 residues. CDR3 bases: TGTGCCAGCAGCCCGAGGGGAGGTGGGAATCAGCCCCAGCATTTT. Protein sequence: CASSPRGGGNQPQHF.

The chain employs TRBV6-2 or TRBV6-3 and TRBJ1-2; perhaps TRBD1 as D (5 bases). The germline gives CDR1 MNHEY, CDR2 SVGEGT. V lost 5 bases and J lost 4, with 8 bases in between. There are 12 residues in the CDR3. CDR3 amino acids: CASSGTFYGYTF. CDR3 sequence (DNA): TGTGCCAGCAGTGGGACTTTCTATGGCTACACCTTC.

A single count supports this clone. This chain uses TRBV15 with TRBJ1-1, with D possibly TRBD1 on 6 matching bases. Trimming removed 0 bases at V and 2 bases at J, with 16 bases between. The CDR3 has 17 residues. Germline values: CDR1 LNHNV, CDR2 YYDKDF (reference sequence). CDR3 sequence reads: CATSRDRSGQFNTEAFF. CDR3 in DNA: TGTGCCACCAGCAGAGATCGTTCAGGACAGTTTAACACTGAAGCTTTCTTT.